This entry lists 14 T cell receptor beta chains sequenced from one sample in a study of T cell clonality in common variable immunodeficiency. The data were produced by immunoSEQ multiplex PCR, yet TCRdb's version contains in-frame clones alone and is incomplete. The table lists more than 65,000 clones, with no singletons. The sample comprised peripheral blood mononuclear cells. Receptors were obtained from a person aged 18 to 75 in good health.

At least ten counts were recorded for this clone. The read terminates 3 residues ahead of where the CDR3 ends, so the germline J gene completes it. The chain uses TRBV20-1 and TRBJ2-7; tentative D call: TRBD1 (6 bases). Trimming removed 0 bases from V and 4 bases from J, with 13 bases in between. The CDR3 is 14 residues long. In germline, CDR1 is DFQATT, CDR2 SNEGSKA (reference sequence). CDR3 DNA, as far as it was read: TGCAGTGCTAGAGATAAGGGGGTATGGTACGAG. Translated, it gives CSARDKGVWYE. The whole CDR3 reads CSARDKGVWYEQYF.

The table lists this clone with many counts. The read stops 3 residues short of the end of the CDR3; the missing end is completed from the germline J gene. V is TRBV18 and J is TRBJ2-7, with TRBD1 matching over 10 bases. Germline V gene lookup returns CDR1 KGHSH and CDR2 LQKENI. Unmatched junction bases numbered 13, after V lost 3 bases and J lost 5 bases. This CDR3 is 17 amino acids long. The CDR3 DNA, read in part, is TGTGCCAGCTCACCCCTCCCGGGACAGGGGTTTTACAACGAG. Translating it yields CASSPLPGQGFYNE. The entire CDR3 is CASSPLPGQGFYNEQYF.

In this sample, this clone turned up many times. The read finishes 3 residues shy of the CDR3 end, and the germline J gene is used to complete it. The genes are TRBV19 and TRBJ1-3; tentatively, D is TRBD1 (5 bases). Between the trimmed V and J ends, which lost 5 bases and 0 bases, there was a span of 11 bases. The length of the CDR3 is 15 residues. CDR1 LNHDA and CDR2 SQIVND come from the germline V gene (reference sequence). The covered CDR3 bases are TGTGCCAGTAGTGCACAGGTCAGCTCTGGAAACACC. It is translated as CASSAQVSSGNT. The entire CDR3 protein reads CASSAQVSSGNTIYF.

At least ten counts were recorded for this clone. The CDR3: CASTKTLAKNIQYF. CDR3 bases read: TGTGCCAGCACCAAGACACTAGCCAAAAACATT. This chain connects TRBV12-3 or TRBV12-4 to TRBJ2-4, with D hard to call. The observed sequence ends 3 residues before the CDR3 terminus, with the missing tail filled in from the germline J gene. V shed 7 bases and J shed 0 bases, with 10 bases lying between them. This CDR3 is built from 14 residues.

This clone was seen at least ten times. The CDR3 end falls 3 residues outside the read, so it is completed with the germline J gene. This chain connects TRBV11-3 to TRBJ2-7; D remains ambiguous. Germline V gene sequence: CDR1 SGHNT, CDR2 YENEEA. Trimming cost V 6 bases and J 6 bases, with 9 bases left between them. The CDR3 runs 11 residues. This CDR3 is CASRGRGEQYF. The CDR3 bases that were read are TGTGCCAGCAGGGGTCGCGGCGAG.

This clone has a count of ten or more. CDR3: CSAGPGDSNQPQHF. The part of the CDR3 DNA that was read is TGCAGTGCTGGCCCCGGGGATAGCAATCAGCCC. The gene calls are TRBV20-1 and TRBJ1-5; D remains unclear. The read stops 3 residues short of the end of the CDR3; the missing end is completed from the germline J gene. Looked up from germline, CDR1 is DFQATT and CDR2 is SNEGSKA (reference sequence). The CDR3 is made up of 14 amino acids. Trimming removed 5 bases from V and 0 bases from J, with 11 bases in between.

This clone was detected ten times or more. Incomplete CDR3 DNA: TGTGCCAGCAGCCACCGGACAGGGAACATT. This encodes CASSHRTGNI. The whole CDR3 sequence is CASSHRTGNIQYF. J is TRBJ2-4 and V is TRBV11-2; TRBD1 agrees at 8 bases. The read terminates 3 residues before the CDR3 end, so the remaining end is supplied by the germline J gene. V lost 5 bases to trimming and J lost 7 bases; unmatched junction nucleotides: 4. This CDR3 has 13 amino acids. Germline lookup yields CDR1 SGHAT and CDR2 FQNNGV.

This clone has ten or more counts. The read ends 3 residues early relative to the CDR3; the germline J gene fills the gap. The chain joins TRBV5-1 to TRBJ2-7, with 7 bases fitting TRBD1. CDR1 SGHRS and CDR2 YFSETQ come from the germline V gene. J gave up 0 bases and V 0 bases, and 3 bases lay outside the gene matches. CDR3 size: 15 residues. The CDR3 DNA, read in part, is TGCGCCAGCAGCTTGGTCGGACAGGACTCCTACGAG. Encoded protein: CASSLVGQDSYE. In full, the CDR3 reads CASSLVGQDSYEQYF.

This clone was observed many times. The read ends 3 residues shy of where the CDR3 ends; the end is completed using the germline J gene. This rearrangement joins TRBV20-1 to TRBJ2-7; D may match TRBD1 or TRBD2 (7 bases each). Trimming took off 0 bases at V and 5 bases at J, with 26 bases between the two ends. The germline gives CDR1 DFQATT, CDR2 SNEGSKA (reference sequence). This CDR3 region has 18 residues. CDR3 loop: CSAREVTGWVAGANEQYF. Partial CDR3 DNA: TGCAGTGCTAGAGAAGTGACAGGGTGGGTTGCGGGAGCCAACGAG.

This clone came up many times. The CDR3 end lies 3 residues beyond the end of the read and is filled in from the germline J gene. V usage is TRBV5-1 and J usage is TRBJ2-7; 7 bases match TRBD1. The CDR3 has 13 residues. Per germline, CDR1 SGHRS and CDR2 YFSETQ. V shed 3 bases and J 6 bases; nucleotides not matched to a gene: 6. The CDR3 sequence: CASSSTGPGEQYF. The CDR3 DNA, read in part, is TGCGCCAGCAGCTCGACAGGGCCGGGCGAG.

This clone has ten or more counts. The CDR3 bases that were read are TGTGCCAGCCGGCGGGACAGGGATAAAAACTATGGC. This sequence encodes CASRRDRDKNYG. The full-length CDR3 reads as CASRRDRDKNYGYTF. The chain combines TRBV7-2 with TRBJ1-2, with 9 bases matching TRBD1. The CDR3 is cut off 3 residues early in the read; its end comes from the germline J gene. V was pared by 8 bases and J by 2 bases, with 9 bases of the junction left unmatched. The CDR3 consists of 15 residues. Germline-derived CDR1 and CDR2 are SGHTA and FQGNSA.

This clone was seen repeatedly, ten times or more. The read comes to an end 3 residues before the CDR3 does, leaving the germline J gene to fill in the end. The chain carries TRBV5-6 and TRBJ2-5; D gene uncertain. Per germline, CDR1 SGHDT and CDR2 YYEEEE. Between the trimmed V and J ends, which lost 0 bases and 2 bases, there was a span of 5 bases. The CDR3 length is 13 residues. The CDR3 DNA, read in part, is TGTGCCAGCAGCTTGGCCTTTCAAGAGACC. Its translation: CASSLAFQET. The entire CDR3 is CASSLAFQETQYF.

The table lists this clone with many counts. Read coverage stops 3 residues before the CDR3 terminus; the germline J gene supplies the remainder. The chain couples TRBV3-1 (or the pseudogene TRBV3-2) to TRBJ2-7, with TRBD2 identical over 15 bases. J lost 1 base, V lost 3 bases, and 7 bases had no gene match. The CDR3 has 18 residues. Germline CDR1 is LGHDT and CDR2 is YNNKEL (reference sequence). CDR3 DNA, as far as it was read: TGTGCCAGCAGCCAGACCCTCGGGACTAGCGGGAGGTCCTACGAG. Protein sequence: CASSQTLGTSGRSYE. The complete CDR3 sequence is CASSQTLGTSGRSYEQYF.

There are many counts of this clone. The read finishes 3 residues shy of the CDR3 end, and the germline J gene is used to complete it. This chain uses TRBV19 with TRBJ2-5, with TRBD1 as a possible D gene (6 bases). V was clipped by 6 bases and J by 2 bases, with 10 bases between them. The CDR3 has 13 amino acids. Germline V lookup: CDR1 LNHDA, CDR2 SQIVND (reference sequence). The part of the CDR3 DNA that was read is TGTGCCAGTAGCTCCGGACAGCAAGAGACC. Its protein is CASSSGQQET. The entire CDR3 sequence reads CASSSGQQETQYF. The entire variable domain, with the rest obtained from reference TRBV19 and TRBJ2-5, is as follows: DGGITQSPKYLFRKEGQNVTLSCEQNLNHDAMYWYRQDPGQGLRLIYYSQIVNDFQKGDIAEGYSVSREKKESFPLTVTSAQKNPTAFYLCASSSGQQETQYFGPGTRLLVL.